These 24 T cell receptor beta chains were sequenced from one sample in a study of CD8 T cells in Susac syndrome. Reverse transcription of roughly 0.5 to 1 ug RNA was performed with random hexamers. Via MiXCR, TCRdb re-called the immunoSEQ multiplex PCR reads, giving one row per CDR3 protein. The repertoire consists of about 440,000 distinct CDR3 sequences, with approximately 85% occurring once and the leading ten covering approximately 0.12%. Sequencing was done on a sample of CD8+ T cells from PBMCs. Every receptor here comes from a human donor with multiple sclerosis.

This clonotype was found once. The chain joins TRBV27 to TRBJ2-7, with D perhaps assigned TRBD1 or TRBD2 (6 bases each). V lost 3 bases and J 3 bases, leaving 12 bases between the germline ends. The CDR3 covers 14 residues. In germline, CDR1 is MNHEY, CDR2 SMNVEV (reference sequence). The CDR3 DNA follows: TGTGCCAGCAGTTTGGGGGGCCCGTACTACGAGCAGTACTTC. It encodes CASSLGGPYYEQYF.

This sequence joins TRBV10-2 and TRBJ2-1, with 8 bases matching TRBD1. CDR1 is WSHSY, CDR2 SAAADI, per germline. The CDR3 has 15 amino acids. The V gene end was trimmed by 2 bases and the J gene end by 3 bases; junction bases not matched to a gene: 3. In DNA, the CDR3 is TGCGCCAGCAGTGAGCAGGGGGCCAACTACAATGAGCAGTTCTTC. Amino acids: CASSEQGANYNEQFF.

This clonotype appeared a single time. This chain connects TRBV3-1 to TRBJ2-3, with 13 nucleotides matching TRBD2. CDR1 is LGHDT, CDR2 YNNKEL, per germline (reference sequence). V gave up 8 bases and J gave up 5 bases; unmatched junction bases: 7. CDR3 size: 15 residues. The CDR3 DNA sequence: TGTGCCAGCTCGGGACTAGCGGGGCCCGAAGATACGCAGTATTTT. It yields the protein CASSGLAGPEDTQYF.

J is TRBJ2-1 and V is TRBV4-1; 12 nucleotides line up with TRBD2. This CDR3 comprises 16 residues. The V gene's germline CDR1 is MGHRA and CDR2 YSYEKL. The V segment lost 8 bases and the J segment 6 bases; nucleotides outside the gene matches: 11. CDR3 DNA sequence: TGCGCCAGCTTGCCAACGACTAGCGGGGGCGGCAATGAGCAGTTCTTC. This translates into CASLPTTSGGGNEQFF.

The chain couples TRBV27 to TRBJ1-2; D is perhaps TRBD1 (5 bases). Germline V gene lookup returns CDR1 MNHEY and CDR2 SMNVEV (reference sequence). V lost 7 bases and J lost 4, with 13 bases in between. The length of the CDR3 is 13 residues. CDR3 protein: CASMKTGLYGYTF. The DNA for the CDR3 is TGTGCCAGCATGAAAACGGGACTCTATGGCTACACCTTC.

The gene calls are TRBV4-1 and TRBJ2-5; 7 positions agree with TRBD1. Germline CDR1 MGHRA, CDR2 YSYEKL. The CDR3 contains 15 residues. Unmatched junction bases numbered 6, after V lost 0 bases and J lost 5 bases. CDR3 protein: CASSQEGRGLETQYF. The CDR3 DNA follows: TGCGCCAGCAGCCAAGAAGGCAGGGGGTTGGAGACCCAGTACTTC.

The chain carries TRBV27 and TRBJ2-7; D might be TRBD1 (5 bases). The V and J ends lost 3 bases and 5 bases respectively, with 14 bases between them. CDR1 is MNHEY, CDR2 SMNVEV, per germline (reference sequence). The length of the CDR3 is 14 residues. CDR3 DNA sequence: TGTGCCAGCAGTTTTTACCAGGGAAGACACGAGCAGTACTTC. This encodes CASSFYQGRHEQYF.

V and J are TRBV30 and TRBJ2-7, with TRBD1 matching 9 bases. The CDR3 totals 13 residues. Germline-derived CDR1 and CDR2 are GTSNPN and SVGIG (reference sequence). The junction had 3 bases not matched to a gene; V was cut back by 0 bases and J by 6 bases. The CDR3, as DNA: TGTGCCTGGAGTGTGGACAGGGGAACCGAGCAGTACTTC. Protein: CAWSVDRGTEQYF.

The chain recombines TRBV6-1 with TRBJ1-6; no firm D call. V was cut by 3 bases and J by 9 bases, with 12 bases left in between. In germline, CDR1 is MNHNS, CDR2 SASEGT. This CDR3 is 14 amino acids long. CDR3 amino acids: CASSEGREISPLHF. CDR3 coding DNA: TGTGCCAGCAGTGAGGGGAGGGAGATTTCACCCCTCCACTTT.

This chain links TRBV5-6 with TRBJ2-3; 9 nucleotides agree with TRBD1. CDR3 length: 15 residues. In germline, CDR1 is SGHDT, CDR2 YYEEEE. With V trimmed by 3 bases and J by 1 base, 3 bases remained unmatched. The CDR3 bases are TGTGCCAGCAGCTGGGACAGGGTCGGCACAGATACGCAGTATTTT. Translated: CASSWDRVGTDTQYF.

This rearrangement joins TRBV4-1 to TRBJ1-1; D gene ambiguous. Germline CDR1 is MGHRA and CDR2 is YSYEKL. This CDR3 contains 14 residues. Trimming stripped 1 base from V and 1 base from J, with 7 bases between. DNA of the CDR3: TGCGCCAGCAGCCAAGTTAGAACGAACACTGAAGCTTTCTTT. This translates into CASSQVRTNTEAFF.

This clonotype was detected only a few times. This rearrangement joins TRBV6-5 to TRBJ2-3; D uncertain. CDR3 length equals 13 residues. Per germline, CDR1 MNHEY and CDR2 SVGAGI. Trimming cost V 2 bases and J 6 bases, with 9 bases left between them. The CDR3 here is CASSYVVSDTQYF. The CDR3 DNA follows: TGTGCCAGCAGTTACGTGGTTTCCGATACGCAGTATTTT.

This sequence joins TRBV7-6 and TRBJ2-2; D uncertain. V gave up 4 bases and J gave up 5 bases, with 5 bases separating them. There are 12 residues in the CDR3. Germline V gene data show CDR1 as SGHVS and CDR2 as FNYEAQ. In DNA form, the CDR3 reads TGTGCCAGCAGCTCTGAAACCGGGGAGCTGTTTTTT. Translated, it gives CASSSETGELFF.

This sequence joins TRBV19 and TRBJ2-2, with D possibly TRBD2 on 5 matching bases. Per germline, CDR1 LNHDA and CDR2 SQIVND (reference sequence). The CDR3 covers 14 residues. Trimming pared 0 bases from V and 4 bases from J, leaving 6 bases between. CDR3 nucleotide sequence: TGTGCCAGTAGTATAGATCGGGGCACCGGGGAGCTGTTTTTT. Protein product: CASSIDRGTGELFF.

This chain connects TRBV4-2 to TRBJ2-5; the D is unclear. Germline V lookup: CDR1 LGHNA, CDR2 YNFKEQ. With 1 base removed from V and 5 bases from J, the gap between germline ends came to 5 bases. The CDR3 covers 12 residues. CDR3 DNA: TGTGCCAGCAGCCAAGCGAGGGAGACCCAGTACTTC. Encoded protein: CASSQARETQYF.

J is TRBJ2-7 and V is TRBV27, with TRBD2 matching over 9 bases. The CDR3 covers 14 residues. CDR1 and CDR2 (germline): MNHEY, SMNVEV (reference sequence). The trim removed 6 bases at V and 3 bases at J, leaving 6 bases unmatched. CDR3 DNA: TGTGCCAGCAGCAAAGCGGGGGGCTTCTACGAGCAGTACTTC. It translates to CASSKAGGFYEQYF.

J is TRBJ2-7 and V is TRBV27; tentative D call: TRBD2 (7 bases). The V end lost 8 bases, the J end lost 1 base, and 12 bases lay between the germline ends. This CDR3 is 13 amino acids long. The germline gives CDR1 MNHEY, CDR2 SMNVEV (reference sequence). For the CDR3, the DNA is TGTGCCAGCCAGAGGGGGGGGTCCTACGAGCAGTACTTC. Translating gives CASQRGGSYEQYF.

This sequence joins TRBV27 and TRBJ2-1; TRBD2 matches 8 bases. Germline V gene lookup returns CDR1 MNHEY and CDR2 SMNVEV (reference sequence). V was pared by 8 bases and J by 4 bases, with 7 bases of the junction left unmatched. This CDR3 is 14 amino acids long. CDR3 nucleotide sequence: TGTGCCAGCGCCGGGGGGGAGGGTTACAATGAGCAGTTCTTC. It codes for CASAGGEGYNEQFF.

This sequence joins TRBV19 and TRBJ2-1; 7 nucleotides line up with TRBD1. CDR3 length: 14 amino acids. Trimming removed 4 bases from V and 7 bases from J; junction bases left unmatched: 7. The V gene's germline CDR1 is LNHDA and CDR2 SQIVND (reference sequence). CDR3 coding DNA: TGTGCCAGTAGTACCCCGACAGGGTTTAATGAGCAGTTCTTC. The encoded protein is CASSTPTGFNEQFF.

This clonotype was observed once. DNA of the CDR3: TGCGCCAGCAGCCAAGATACTAACAGCTTTGGAAACACCATATATTTT. As protein: CASSQDTNSFGNTIYF. V gene TRBV4-1 combines with J gene TRBJ1-3; D remains unclear. Looked up from germline, CDR1 is MGHRA and CDR2 is YSYEKL. The germline V and J ends were trimmed by 0 bases and 3 bases, with 12 bases remaining between them. The CDR3 is 16 residues long.

V is TRBV19 and J is TRBJ1-5; D remains unclear. Germline lookup yields CDR1 LNHDA and CDR2 SQIVND (reference sequence). This CDR3 has 13 amino acids. Trimming took 5 bases from V and 3 from J, leaving 8 bases between them. The CDR3 reads CASSFYDNQPQHF. The CDR3 coding sequence is TGTGCCAGTAGTTTCTACGACAATCAGCCCCAGCATTTT. The full variable domain, rest sourced from reference TRBV19 and TRBJ1-5, is DGGITQSPKYLFRKEGQNVTLSCEQNLNHDAMYWYRQDPGQGLRLIYYSQIVNDFQKGDIAEGYSVSREKKESFPLTVTSAQKNPTAFYLCASSFYDNQPQHFGDGTRLSIL.

The CDR3 sequence: CASSQPGRALKYEQYF. The CDR3 DNA reads TGTGCCAGCAGCCAACCGGGGAGGGCCCTCAAGTACGAGCAGTACTTC. The V call is TRBV4-2, the J call TRBJ2-7, with TRBD2 identical over 7 bases. The V gene's germline CDR1 is LGHNA and CDR2 YNFKEQ. The V gene end was trimmed by 2 bases and the J gene end by 4 bases; junction bases not matched to a gene: 11. This CDR3 spans 16 amino acids.

The chain employs TRBV4-1 and TRBJ1-2; D is possibly TRBD1 (5 bases). Germline loops: CDR1 MGHRA, CDR2 YSYEKL. Trimming stripped 2 bases from V and 4 bases from J, with 17 bases between. This CDR3 region has 16 residues. The CDR3 nucleotides read TGCGCCAGCAGCCAATCTTCCACGCGACAGACCTATGGCTACACCTTC. Translating it yields CASSQSSTRQTYGYTF.

The genes are TRBV9 and TRBJ2-2; TRBD1 matches 10 bases. The CDR3 contains 18 residues. Germline lookup yields CDR1 SGDLS and CDR2 YYNGEE. V trimming: 2 bases; J trimming: 3 bases; junction bases outside the gene matches: 10. The CDR3 DNA reads as TGTGCCAGCAGCGTGGGGACAGGGGCCGCGGCGGACACCGGGGAGCTGTTTTTT. The encoded protein is CASSVGTGAAADTGELFF.